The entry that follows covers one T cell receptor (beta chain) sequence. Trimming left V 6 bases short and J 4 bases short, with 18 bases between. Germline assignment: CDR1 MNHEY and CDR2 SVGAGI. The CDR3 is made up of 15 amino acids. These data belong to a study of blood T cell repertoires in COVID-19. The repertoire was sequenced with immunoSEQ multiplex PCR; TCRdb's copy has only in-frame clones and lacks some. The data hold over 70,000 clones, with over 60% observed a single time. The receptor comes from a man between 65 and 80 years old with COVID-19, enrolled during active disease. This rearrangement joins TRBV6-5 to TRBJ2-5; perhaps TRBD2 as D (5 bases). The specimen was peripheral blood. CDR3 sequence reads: CASRLSGPTGETQYF. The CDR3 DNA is TGTGCCAGCAGACTAAGCGGTCCCACGGGAGAGACCCAGTACTTC.